This passage covers 32 T cell receptor beta chains from one sample sequenced in a study of identical twins' blood T cells. TCRdb re-called the 5' RACE reads through MiXCR, storing one row per CDR3 protein. The sample has fewer than 450,000 distinct CDR3 sequences; over 25% are singletons. The sample comprised PBMCs. The receptor source for this set is a woman between 18 and 49 years old in good health.

The rearrangement links TRBV7-2 to TRBJ1-2, with D possibly TRBD1 on 6 matching bases. The CDR3 is 16 residues long. Trimming removed 1 base at V and 0 bases at J, with 12 bases between. Germline V gene sequence: CDR1 SGHTA, CDR2 FQGNSA. The CDR3 DNA reads TGTGCCAGCAGCTTAGGGGGGGCCCGGTCTAACTATGGCTACACCTTC. This sequence encodes CASSLGGARSNYGYTF.

On this clonotype: Relative to the germline gene, one junction end is altered; a read error may explain this. CDR3 coding DNA: TGCGCCAGCAGCTTGCCACGGACAGGGAACTACAATCAGCAGTTCTTC. Its translation: CASSLPRTGNYNQQFF. The gene calls are TRBV5-1 and TRBJ2-1; 8 positions match TRBD1. Germline assignment: CDR1 SGHRS and CDR2 YFSETQ. The CDR3 has 16 residues.

The chain is built from TRBV20-1 and TRBJ2-3; D is ambiguous. CDR1 DFQATT and CDR2 SNEGSKA come from the germline V gene (reference sequence). Trimming removed 6 bases at V and 0 bases at J, with 16 bases between. There are 15 residues in the CDR3. The CDR3: CSAPVATTSTDTQYF. CDR3 in DNA: TGCAGTGCGCCAGTTGCAACTACTAGCACAGATACGCAGTATTTT.

This sequence joins TRBV29-1 and TRBJ2-2; the D gene is possibly TRBD2 (5 bases). From germline, CDR1 is SQVTM and CDR2 ANQGSEA. V was clipped by 5 bases and J by 1 base, with 14 bases between them. CDR3 length: 15 residues. CDR3 residues: CSVNPGTLNTGELFF. CDR3 DNA sequence: TGCAGCGTTAATCCGGGAACCTTGAACACCGGGGAGCTGTTTTTT.

This clonotype was found many times. The CDR3 DNA is TGTGCCAGCAGCCAAGACAAGGATAATTCACCCCTCCACTTT. Translated: CASSQDKDNSPLHF. V gene TRBV3-1 combines with J gene TRBJ1-6; D remains unclear. Germline V CDR1 and CDR2: LGHDT, YNNKEL (reference sequence). The CDR3 is made up of 14 amino acids. V lost 0 bases to trimming and J lost 5 bases, with 5 bases between them.

The V gene is TRBV5-1, the J gene TRBJ2-3, with 9 bases lining up with TRBD1. CDR3 length: 14 residues. Germline CDR1 is SGHRS and CDR2 is YFSETQ. Trimming cost V 4 bases and J 1 base; bases outside gene matches: 1. The CDR3 DNA reads TGCGCCAGCAGCGGACAGGGGCGCACAGATACGCAGTATTTT. Amino acids: CASSGQGRTDTQYF.

This clonotype was detected only a few times. The chain joins TRBV6-5 to TRBJ1-3; no firm D call. Looked up from germline, CDR1 is MNHEY and CDR2 is SVGAGI. Trimming stripped 8 bases from V and 1 base from J, with 6 bases between. CDR3 length: 12 residues. CDR3 region: CASGRSGNTIYF. In DNA form, the CDR3 reads TGTGCCAGCGGGCGATCTGGAAACACCATATATTTT.

This clonotype was detected a few times. The CDR3 spells CASSYTGLAGRISYNEQFF. CDR3 nucleotides: TGTGCCAGCAGTTACACAGGTCTAGCGGGAAGAATCTCCTACAATGAGCAGTTCTTC. The chain combines TRBV6-5 with TRBJ2-1; 9 bases align to TRBD2. Germline V gene data show CDR1 as MNHEY and CDR2 as SVGAGI. V lost 2 bases to trimming and J lost 0 bases; unmatched junction nucleotides: 11. This CDR3 comprises 19 residues.

This chain connects TRBV5-5 to TRBJ1-6, with D perhaps matching TRBD1 (5 bases). This CDR3 contains 14 residues. V lost 3 bases and J 9 bases, leaving 13 bases between the germline ends. Germline lookup yields CDR1 SGHKS and CDR2 YYEKEE (reference sequence). The CDR3 spells CASSSGHSSSPLHF. The CDR3 DNA is TGTGCCAGCAGCTCCGGACACTCATCTTCACCCCTCCACTTT.

This clonotype was observed a handful of times. The V gene is TRBV18, the J gene TRBJ2-1; D ambiguous. CDR1 is KGHSH and CDR2 is LQKENI in the germline V gene. The V gene lost 3 bases and the J gene lost 5 bases, with 8 bases spanning the gap. The CDR3 sequence is 13 residues long. The CDR3 here is CASSPQRHNEQFF. CDR3 in DNA: TGTGCCAGCTCACCGCAACGGCACAATGAGCAGTTCTTC.

The chain links TRBV29-1 to TRBJ2-7; 8 bases map to TRBD1. CDR3 length: 13 residues. The germline V gene encodes CDR1 SQVTM and CDR2 ANQGSEA. After removal of 6 bases from V and 0 bases from J, the junction contained 4 bases not matched to a gene. For the CDR3, the DNA is TGCAGCGTAGTGACAGGGGTCTCCTACGAGCAGTACTTC. Translating it yields CSVVTGVSYEQYF.

Only a few counts were recorded for this clonotype. J is TRBJ1-1 and V is TRBV9; D unclear. Germline loops: CDR1 SGDLS, CDR2 YYNGEE. This CDR3 is built from 14 residues. Trimming left V 0 bases short and J 1 base short, with 7 bases between. CDR3 amino acids: CASSVGLQNTEAFF. CDR3 coding DNA: TGTGCCAGCAGCGTAGGGCTTCAGAACACTGAAGCTTTCTTT.

This clonotype has just a few counts. The CDR3 spells CASSLKAGTEAFF. In DNA form, the CDR3 reads TGTGCCAGCAGCTTAAAAGCAGGCACTGAAGCTTTCTTT. V and J are TRBV7-2 and TRBJ1-1; D uncertain. Trimming removed 2 bases at V and 4 bases at J, with 8 bases between. The CDR3 is 13 residues long. The V gene's germline CDR1 is SGHTA and CDR2 FQGNSA.

Many counts were recorded for this clonotype. The chain is built from TRBV12-3 or TRBV12-4 and TRBJ1-3, with D hard to call. Trimming cost V 3 bases and J 0 bases, with 9 bases left between them. The CDR3 extends over 15 amino acids. The CDR3 sequence is CASSFGRLSGNTIYF. The CDR3 nucleotides read TGTGCCAGCAGTTTCGGCCGTCTCTCTGGAAACACCATATATTTT.

V usage is TRBV6-4 and J usage is TRBJ1-6, with D unresolved. Germline-derived CDR1 and CDR2 are MRHNA and SNTAGT. The CDR3 loop spans 11 amino acids. Trimming took 2 bases from V and 15 from J, leaving 8 bases between them. The CDR3 region has the DNA TGTGCCAGCAGTGACACTAGCTTCCTCCACTTT. It is translated as CASSDTSFLHF.

This clonotype was counted only a few times. The V gene is TRBV19, the J gene TRBJ1-1; the match to TRBD1 covers 9 bases. The CDR3 has 13 residues. With V trimmed by 6 bases and J by 5 bases, 4 bases remained unmatched. CDR1 is LNHDA, CDR2 SQIVND, per germline (reference sequence). The CDR3, as DNA: TGTGCCAGTAGCCGGACAGGGGTGACTGAAGCTTTCTTT. This translates into CASSRTGVTEAFF.

V usage is TRBV27 and J usage is TRBJ1-6; D gene unclear. This CDR3 spans 14 amino acids. Trimming pared 8 bases from V and 8 bases from J, leaving 16 bases between. Per germline, CDR1 MNHEY and CDR2 SMNVEV (reference sequence). CDR3 DNA sequence: TGTGCCAGCGCCCGACGAGAGGGCCATTCACCCCTCCACTTT. It translates to CASARREGHSPLHF.

The chain employs TRBV6-5 and TRBJ1-1, with D possibly matching TRBD1 (6 bases). CDR1 is MNHEY, CDR2 SVGAGI, per germline. This CDR3 has 15 residues. Trimming took 0 bases from V and 10 from J, leaving 18 bases between them. DNA for the CDR3: TGTGCCAGCAGTTACTCTAGAGACGAGGGCAGGGGAGCTTTCTTT. Protein: CASSYSRDEGRGAFF.

V usage is TRBV6-1 and J usage is TRBJ2-1, with D tentatively TRBD1 (5 bases). CDR1 is MNHNS and CDR2 is SASEGT in the germline V gene. V lost 5 bases and J lost 1, with 18 bases in between. The CDR3 is 17 residues long. CDR3 DNA: TGTGCCAGCAGTTCAGGTGACAGCAACTTGTCCTACAATGAGCAGTTCTTC. Amino acid sequence: CASSSGDSNLSYNEQFF.

The gene calls are TRBV6-1 and TRBJ2-3, with D perhaps matching TRBD2 (5 bases). CDR1 and CDR2 from the germline V gene are MNHNS and SASEGT. Trimming cost V 9 bases and J 5 bases, with 21 bases left between them. The CDR3 is made up of 15 amino acids. The CDR3, as DNA: TGTGCCAGTACCCCGAGAGGGAGTCGGGGAGATACGCAGTATTTT. Translating it yields CASTPRGSRGDTQYF.

The chain joins TRBV5-1 to TRBJ1-1, with unresolved D. The length of the CDR3 is 14 residues. V lost 4 bases and J 7 bases, leaving 17 bases between the germline ends. Germline CDR1 is SGHRS and CDR2 is YFSETQ. CDR3 in amino acids: CASSVDILIYEAFF. In DNA, the CDR3 is TGCGCCAGCAGCGTTGATATCCTGATATATGAAGCTTTCTTT.

V is TRBV20-1 and J is TRBJ1-4; D may be TRBD1 (5 bases). There are 15 residues in the CDR3. Trimming shortened V by 6 bases and J by 5 bases, and 19 bases separated the two germline ends. The germline V gene has CDR1 DFQATT and CDR2 SNEGSKA (reference sequence). The chain's CDR3 is CSASRGSVTNEKLFF. CDR3 DNA sequence: TGCAGTGCGAGCCGGGGGAGCGTGACAAATGAAAAACTGTTTTTT.

The table lists this clonotype with a few counts. This rearrangement joins TRBV6-5 to TRBJ1-1; 8 nucleotides match TRBD1. The CDR3 totals 15 residues. The J segment lost 4 bases and the V segment lost 0 bases, leaving 4 bases of the junction unmatched. Germline CDR1 is MNHEY and CDR2 is SVGAGI. CDR3 coding DNA: TGTGCCAGCAGTTACTCGACAGGGGTTGGCACTGAAGCTTTCTTT. Protein sequence: CASSYSTGVGTEAFF.

This clonotype has more than one count but fewer than ten. The chain links TRBV11-3 to TRBJ2-7, with a possible D match to TRBD2 (5 bases). Looked up from germline, CDR1 is SGHNT and CDR2 is YENEEA. This CDR3 region has 14 residues. V was pared by 6 bases and J by 6 bases, with 18 bases between. CDR3 DNA sequence: TGTGCCAGCAGGATCGGACTCACCGTCTCCGAGCAGTACTTC. This codes for CASRIGLTVSEQYF.

V gene TRBV5-1 combines with J gene TRBJ1-1; D perhaps matches TRBD1 (6 bases). The CDR3 has 14 residues. The germline V and J ends were trimmed by 5 bases and 0 bases, with 11 bases remaining between them. Germline CDR1 SGHRS, CDR2 YFSETQ. CDR3 amino acids: CASSGGPLNTEAFF. In DNA form, the CDR3 reads TGCGCCAGCAGTGGGGGGCCCTTGAACACTGAAGCTTTCTTT. Full variable domain (outside the CDR3, taken from reference TRBV5-1 and TRBJ1-1): KAGVTQTPRYLIKTRGQQVTLSCSPISGHRSVSWYQQTPGQGLQFLFEYFSETQRNKGNFPGRFSGRQFSNSRSEMNVSTLELGDSALYLCASSGGPLNTEAFFGQGTRLTVV.

The chain employs TRBV13 and TRBJ1-2; TRBD1 might be the D (6 bases). The CDR3 is 15 amino acids. The germline V and J ends were trimmed by 4 bases and 5 bases, with 17 bases remaining between them. Germline V gene lookup returns CDR1 PRHDT and CDR2 FYEKMQ (reference sequence). As DNA, the CDR3 is TGTGCCAGCAGCTCAGGGTCGACAGGACCTTATGGCTACACCTTC. It encodes CASSSGSTGPYGYTF. Complete variable domain (other parts from reference TRBV13 and TRBJ1-2): AAGVIQSPRHLIKEKRETATLKCYPIPRHDTVYWYQQGPGQDPQFLISFYEKMQSDKGSIPDRFSAQQFSDYHSELNMSSLELGDSALYFCASSSGSTGPYGYTFGSGTRLTVV.

In the case of this clonotype: One junction end disagrees with the germline gene, perhaps due to a read error. The chain carries TRBV30 and TRBJ1-1; D remains ambiguous. Germline V gene lookup returns CDR1 GTSNPN and CDR2 SVGIG (reference sequence). The length of the CDR3 is 11 residues. This chain's CDR3 is CAWGFTGEASF. The DNA of the CDR3 is TGTGCCTGGGGCTTCACGGGAGAAGCTTCCTTT.

The chain recombines TRBV3-1 with TRBJ1-2, with D possibly matching TRBD1 (5 bases). The length of the CDR3 is 14 residues. Trimming cost V 3 bases and J 4 bases, with 12 bases left between them. Germline values: CDR1 LGHDT, CDR2 YNNKEL (reference sequence). DNA of the CDR3: TGTGCCAGCAGCCAGGCGGGACTAAGCTATGGCTACACCTTC. Translation: CASSQAGLSYGYTF.

In the case of this clonotype: This may arise from a read error, as a much more abundant clone is one base away. The chain employs TRBV18 and TRBJ2-3, with 12 positions matching TRBD2. This CDR3 has 17 amino acids. Germline V CDR1 and CDR2: KGHSH, LQKENI. The CDR3 here is CASSALPTSGRTGTQYF. The CDR3 bases are TGTGCCAGCTCAGCCTTACCGACTAGCGGGAGAACAGGTACGCAGTATTTT.

This clonotype was counted a few times. The rearrangement joins TRBV12-3 or TRBV12-4 to TRBJ1-1; D might be TRBD1 (6 bases). V was trimmed by 0 bases and J by 5 bases, leaving 7 bases between them. The CDR3 loop spans 13 amino acids. The CDR3 nucleotides are TGTGCCAGCAGTTTAGCGCAGGGGACTGAAGCTTTCTTT. Protein product: CASSLAQGTEAFF.

This clonotype was found many times. The gene calls are TRBV11-2 and TRBJ2-3, with 8 bases fitting TRBD2. Germline V gene lookup returns CDR1 SGHAT and CDR2 FQNNGV. The trim removed 3 bases at V and 5 bases at J, leaving 4 bases unmatched. This CDR3 has 14 residues. The CDR3 loop reads CASSFAGGLDTQYF. The CDR3 DNA reads TGTGCCAGCAGCTTTGCGGGAGGTCTAGATACGCAGTATTTT. Variable domain in full (rest from reference TRBV11-2 and TRBJ2-3): EAGVAQSPRYKIIEKRQSVAFWCNPISGHATLYWYQQILGQGPKLLIQFQNNGVVDDSQLPKDRFSAERLKGVDSTLKIQPAKLEDSAVYLCASSFAGGLDTQYFGPGTRLTVL.

This clonotype was counted many times. This chain connects TRBV5-5 to TRBJ2-3; TRBD2 agrees at 8 bases. V shed 5 bases, J shed 2 bases, and the junction held 16 bases outside the gene matches. The CDR3 extends over 18 amino acids. Germline-derived CDR1 and CDR2 are SGHKS and YYEKEE (reference sequence). CDR3 amino acids: CASRSNPGLVSVTDTQYF. The CDR3 coding sequence is TGTGCCAGCAGGTCAAACCCGGGACTAGTCAGCGTCACAGATACGCAGTATTTT.